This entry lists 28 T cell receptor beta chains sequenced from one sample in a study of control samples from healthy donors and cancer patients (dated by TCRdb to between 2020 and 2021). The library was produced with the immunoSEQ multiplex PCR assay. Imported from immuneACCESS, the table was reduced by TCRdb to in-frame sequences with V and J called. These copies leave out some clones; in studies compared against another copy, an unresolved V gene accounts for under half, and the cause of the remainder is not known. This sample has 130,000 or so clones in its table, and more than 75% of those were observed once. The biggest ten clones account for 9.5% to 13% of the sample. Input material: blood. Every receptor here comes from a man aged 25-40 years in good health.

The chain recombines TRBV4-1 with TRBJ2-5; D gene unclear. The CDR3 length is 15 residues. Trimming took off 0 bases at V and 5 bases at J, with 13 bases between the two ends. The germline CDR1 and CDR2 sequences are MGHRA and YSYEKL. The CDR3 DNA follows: TGCGCCAGCAGCCAAGAACCAGTGAGCCTCGAGACCCAGTACTTC. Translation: CASSQEPVSLETQYF.

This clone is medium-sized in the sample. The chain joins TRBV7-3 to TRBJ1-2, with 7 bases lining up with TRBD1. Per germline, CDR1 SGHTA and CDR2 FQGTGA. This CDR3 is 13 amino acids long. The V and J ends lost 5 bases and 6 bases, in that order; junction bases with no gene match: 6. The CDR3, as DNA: TGTGCCAGCAGCCCTCAGACAGGGAATGGCTACACCTTC. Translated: CASSPQTGNGYTF.

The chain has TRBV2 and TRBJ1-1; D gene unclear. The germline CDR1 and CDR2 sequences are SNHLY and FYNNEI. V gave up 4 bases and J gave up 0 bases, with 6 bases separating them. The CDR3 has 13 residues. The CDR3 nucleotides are TGTGCCAGCAGTGGAGAGGTGAACACTGAAGCTTTCTTT. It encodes CASSGEVNTEAFF.

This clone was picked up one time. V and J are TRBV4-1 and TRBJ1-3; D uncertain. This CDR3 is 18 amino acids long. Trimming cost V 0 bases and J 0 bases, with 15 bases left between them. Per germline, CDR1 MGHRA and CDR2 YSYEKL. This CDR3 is CASSQESRTVLSGNTIYF. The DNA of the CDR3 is TGCGCCAGCAGCCAAGAGTCCAGGACTGTCCTCTCTGGAAACACCATATATTTT.

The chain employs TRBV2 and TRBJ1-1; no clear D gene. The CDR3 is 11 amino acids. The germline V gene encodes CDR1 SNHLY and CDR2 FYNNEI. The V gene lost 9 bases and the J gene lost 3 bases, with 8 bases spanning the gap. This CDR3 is CASGVHTEAFF. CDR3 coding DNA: TGTGCCAGTGGGGTCCACACTGAAGCTTTCTTT.

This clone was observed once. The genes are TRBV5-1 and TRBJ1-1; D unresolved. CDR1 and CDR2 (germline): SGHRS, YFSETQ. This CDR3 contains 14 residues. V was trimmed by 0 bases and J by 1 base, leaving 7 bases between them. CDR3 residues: CASSLEAGNTEAFF. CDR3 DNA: TGCGCCAGCAGCTTGGAAGCGGGGAACACTGAAGCTTTCTTT.

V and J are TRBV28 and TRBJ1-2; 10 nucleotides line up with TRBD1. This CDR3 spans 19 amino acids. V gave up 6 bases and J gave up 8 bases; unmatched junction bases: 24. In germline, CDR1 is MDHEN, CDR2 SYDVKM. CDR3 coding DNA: TGTGCCAGCAGGTCTGAACCCAGCCGGGGACAGGGGATGGTAGGAGGCTACACCTTC. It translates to CASRSEPSRGQGMVGGYTF.

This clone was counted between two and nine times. The CDR3 DNA follows: TGTGCCAGCAAACCAGGGGGCGGGCAGCCCCAGCATTTT. Translating gives CASKPGGGQPQHF. The rearrangement uses TRBV12-3 or TRBV12-4 and TRBJ1-5; 8 bases line up with TRBD1. This CDR3 is 13 amino acids long. After removal of 7 bases from V and 7 bases from J, the junction contained 6 bases not matched to a gene.

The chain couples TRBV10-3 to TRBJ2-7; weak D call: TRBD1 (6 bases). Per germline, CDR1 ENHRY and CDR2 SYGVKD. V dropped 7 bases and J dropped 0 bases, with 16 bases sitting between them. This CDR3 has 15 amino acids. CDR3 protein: CAIKLDSSSSYEQYF. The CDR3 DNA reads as TGTGCCATCAAATTGGACAGTTCGAGCTCCTACGAGCAGTACTTC.

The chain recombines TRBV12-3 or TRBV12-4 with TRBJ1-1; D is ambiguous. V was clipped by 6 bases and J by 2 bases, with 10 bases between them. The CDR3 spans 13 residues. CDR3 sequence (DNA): TGTGCCAGCAGCTCGGGGAGAAACACTGAAGCTTTCTTT. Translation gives CASSSGRNTEAFF.

The chain's CDR3 is CAISSFSGGGSYNEQFF. Written as DNA, the CDR3 is TGTGCCATCAGTTCATTTAGCGGGGGGGGCTCCTACAATGAGCAGTTCTTC. This sequence joins TRBV10-3 and TRBJ2-1; TRBD2 aligns across 11 bases. This CDR3 spans 17 amino acids. The germline gives CDR1 ENHRY, CDR2 SYGVKD. The V gene end was trimmed by 5 bases and the J gene end by 0 bases; junction bases not matched to a gene: 6.

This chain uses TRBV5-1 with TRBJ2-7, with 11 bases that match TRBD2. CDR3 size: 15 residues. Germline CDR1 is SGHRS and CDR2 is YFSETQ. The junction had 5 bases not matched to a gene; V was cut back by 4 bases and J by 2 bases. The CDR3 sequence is CASSPQGLAAYEQYF. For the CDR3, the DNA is TGCGCCAGCAGCCCCCAGGGACTAGCGGCCTACGAGCAGTACTTC.

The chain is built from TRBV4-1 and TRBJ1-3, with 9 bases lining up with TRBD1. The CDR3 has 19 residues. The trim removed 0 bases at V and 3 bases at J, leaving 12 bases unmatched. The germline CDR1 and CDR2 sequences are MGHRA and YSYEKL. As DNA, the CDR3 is TGCGCCAGCAGCCAAGATGGTGGTGCCTGGACAGGGGATGGAAACACCATATATTTT. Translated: CASSQDGGAWTGDGNTIYF.

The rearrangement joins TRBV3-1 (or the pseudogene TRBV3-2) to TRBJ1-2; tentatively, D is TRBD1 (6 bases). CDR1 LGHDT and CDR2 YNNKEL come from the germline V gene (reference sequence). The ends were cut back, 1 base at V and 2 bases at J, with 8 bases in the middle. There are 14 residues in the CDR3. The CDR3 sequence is CASSQADRNYGYTF. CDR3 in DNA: TGTGCCAGCAGCCAAGCAGACAGGAACTATGGCTACACCTTC.

CDR3 protein: CAISVAGGANGYTF. In nucleotides, the CDR3 is TGTGCCATCAGTGTCGCAGGGGGCGCAAATGGCTACACCTTC. This sequence joins TRBV10-3 and TRBJ1-2; 8 nucleotides agree with TRBD1. This CDR3 has 14 residues. Germline CDR1 ENHRY, CDR2 SYGVKD. Germline trimming cut 4 bases from V and 6 bases from J; bases unmatched to any gene: 7.

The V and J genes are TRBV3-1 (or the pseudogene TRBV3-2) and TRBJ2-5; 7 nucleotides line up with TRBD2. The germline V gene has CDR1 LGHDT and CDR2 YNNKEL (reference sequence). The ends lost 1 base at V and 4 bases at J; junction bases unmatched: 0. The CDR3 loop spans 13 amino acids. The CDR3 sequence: CASSQAGGETQYF. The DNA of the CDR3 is TGTGCCAGCAGCCAAGCGGGGGGAGAGACCCAGTACTTC.

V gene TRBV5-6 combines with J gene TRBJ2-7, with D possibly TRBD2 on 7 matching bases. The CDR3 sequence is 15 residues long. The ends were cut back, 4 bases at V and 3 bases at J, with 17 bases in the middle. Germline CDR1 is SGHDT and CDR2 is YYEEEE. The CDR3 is CASSTFVGGLYEQYV. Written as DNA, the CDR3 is TGTGCCAGCAGCACCTTTGTGGGGGGGCTCTACGAGCAGTACGTC.

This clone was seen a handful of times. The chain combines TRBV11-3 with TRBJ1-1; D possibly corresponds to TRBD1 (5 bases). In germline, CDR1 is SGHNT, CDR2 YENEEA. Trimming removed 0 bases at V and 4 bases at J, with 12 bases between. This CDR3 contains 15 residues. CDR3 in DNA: TGTGCCAGCAGCTTAGATTCGACAGAGGGCACTGAAGCTTTCTTT. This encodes CASSLDSTEGTEAFF.

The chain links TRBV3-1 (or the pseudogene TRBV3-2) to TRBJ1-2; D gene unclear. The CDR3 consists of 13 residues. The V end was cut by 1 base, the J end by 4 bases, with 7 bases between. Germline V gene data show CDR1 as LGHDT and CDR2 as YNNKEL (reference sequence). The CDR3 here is CASSQARSYGYTF. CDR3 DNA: TGTGCCAGCAGCCAAGCCAGGAGCTATGGCTACACCTTC.

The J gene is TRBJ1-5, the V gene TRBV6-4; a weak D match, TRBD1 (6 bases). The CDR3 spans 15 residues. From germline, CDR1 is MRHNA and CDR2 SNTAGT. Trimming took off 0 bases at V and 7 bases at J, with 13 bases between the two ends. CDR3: CASSDSRRGKQPQHF. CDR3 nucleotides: TGTGCCAGCAGTGACTCGCGTAGGGGGAAGCAGCCCCAGCATTTT.

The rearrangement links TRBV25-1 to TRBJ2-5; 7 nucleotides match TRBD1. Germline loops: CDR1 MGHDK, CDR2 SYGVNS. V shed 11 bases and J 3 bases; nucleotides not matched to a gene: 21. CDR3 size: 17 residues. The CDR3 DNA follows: TGTGCCGCCGGAATAGGGATAGGGGGCTGGGGAAAAGAGACCCAGTACTTC. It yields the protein CAAGIGIGGWGKETQYF.

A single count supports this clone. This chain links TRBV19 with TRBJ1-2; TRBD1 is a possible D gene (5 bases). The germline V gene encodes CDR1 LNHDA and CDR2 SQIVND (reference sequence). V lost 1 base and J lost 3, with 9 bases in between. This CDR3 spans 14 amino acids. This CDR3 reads CASSIVSGDYGYTF. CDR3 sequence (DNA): TGTGCCAGTAGTATAGTGTCGGGGGACTATGGCTACACCTTC.

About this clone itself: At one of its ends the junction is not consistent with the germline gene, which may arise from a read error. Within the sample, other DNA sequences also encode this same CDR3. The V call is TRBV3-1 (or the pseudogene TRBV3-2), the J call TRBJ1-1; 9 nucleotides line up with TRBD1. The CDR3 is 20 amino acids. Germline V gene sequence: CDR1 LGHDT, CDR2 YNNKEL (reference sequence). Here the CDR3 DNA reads TGTGCCAGCAGCCAGAACCCTTTTCGGACAGGGGCGCAGGGGGGCACTGAAGCCTTCTTT. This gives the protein CASSQNPFRTGAQGGTEAFF.

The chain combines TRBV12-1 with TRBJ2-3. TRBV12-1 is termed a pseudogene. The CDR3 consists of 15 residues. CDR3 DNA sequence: TGTGCCAGCAGCTTTAAATGGGGAATTGGAGATACGCAGTATTTT. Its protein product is CASSFKWGIGDTQYF.

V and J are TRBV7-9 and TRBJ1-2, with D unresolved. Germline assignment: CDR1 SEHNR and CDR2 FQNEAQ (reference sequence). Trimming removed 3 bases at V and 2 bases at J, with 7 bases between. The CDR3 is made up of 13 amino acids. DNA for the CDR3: TGTGCCAGCAGCTTGGAGCAGAACTATGGCTACACCTTC. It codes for CASSLEQNYGYTF.

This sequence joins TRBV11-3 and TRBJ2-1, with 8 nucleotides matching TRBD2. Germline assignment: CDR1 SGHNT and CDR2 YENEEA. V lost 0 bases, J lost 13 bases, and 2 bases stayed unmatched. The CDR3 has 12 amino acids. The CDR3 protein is CASSLEAGGQFF. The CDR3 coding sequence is TGTGCCAGCAGCTTAGAGGCGGGGGGACAGTTCTTC.

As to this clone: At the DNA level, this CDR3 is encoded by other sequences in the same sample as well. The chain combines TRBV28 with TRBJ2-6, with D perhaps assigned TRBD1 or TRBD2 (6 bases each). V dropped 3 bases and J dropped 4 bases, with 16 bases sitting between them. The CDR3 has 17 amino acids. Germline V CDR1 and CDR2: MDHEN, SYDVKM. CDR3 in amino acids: CASSLGDWGQGANVLTF. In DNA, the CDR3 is TGTGCCAGCAGTTTGGGGGACTGGGGGCAGGGGGCCAACGTCCTGACTTTC.

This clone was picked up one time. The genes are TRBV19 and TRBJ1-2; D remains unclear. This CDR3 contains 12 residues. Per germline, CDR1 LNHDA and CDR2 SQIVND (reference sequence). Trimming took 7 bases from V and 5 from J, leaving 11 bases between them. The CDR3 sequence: CASTPGVYGYTF. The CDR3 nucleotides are TGTGCCAGTACCCCGGGAGTTTATGGCTACACCTTC.